The entry that follows covers one T cell receptor (beta chain) sequence. It has no known antigen specificity. Base qualities are missing; no much larger clone stands one base away. This sample is drawn from a study of response to subunit inactivated influenza vaccine listed by TCRdb under 2018. Concerning the study at large: To follow how T cells responded to a trivalent subunit inactivated influenza vaccine, the researchers relied on deep quantitative profiling of the T cell receptor repertoire. Points the paper makes about the study in general: The authors proposed that each seasonal influenza vaccination may bring in only a limited number of new T cells.

Sequences LGHNA (CDR1) and YNFKEQ (CDR2) are obtained from the germline V gene. From its cysteine to its phenylalanine, the CDR3 spans 15 amino acids. Just the 45-base CDR3 DNA is kept, in frame starting at base 1. V is pruned by 1 base and J by 5 bases, leaving 7 bases of the junction without a gene match. Libraries were built with RT-PCR. TCRdb lists the instrument as Illumina HiSeq 2500. TCRdb applied fastp at Q25 and MiXCR to the public reads, then kept only in-frame beta chains. For every CDR3 protein sequence, its rows merge into one entry that carries the most common genes and DNA. For this sample the table gives about 780,000 distinct CDR3 sequences, of which under 20% were detected only once. The ten biggest clones cover around 9.9% of the sample.

The origin of this receptor is a man between 50 and 59 years old who received an inactivated influenza vaccine. Donor details come from another sample of the same person, matched by shared clones. This specimen consisted of PBMCs from blood, obtained around 5 days after vaccination. Recombination connected TRBV4-2 to TRBJ2-7; 8 central bases correspond to TRBD1. The CDR3 amino acid sequence is: CASSQVGTGGHEQYF. The nucleotide sequence is given as TGTGCCAGCAGCCAAGTTGGGACAGGCGGACACGAGCAGTACTTC.